Shown below are 25 T cell receptor beta chains from a single sample sequenced in a study of OX40 agonist ivuxolimab in advanced cancers. Profiled with immunoSEQ multiplex PCR; TCRdb holds only in-frame clones, not every one. The sample lists 25,000 to 35,000 clones; about four fifths were seen once. The material was CD4+ or CD8+ T cells sorted from blood, obtained in a trial of the OX40 agonist ivuxolimab. The receptor set was obtained from an adult with an advanced solid tumor such as melanoma, head and neck, liver or kidney cancer.

This clone was seen just once. The chain recombines TRBV11-2 with TRBJ1-1; D not certain. In germline, CDR1 is SGHAT, CDR2 FQNNGV. This CDR3 has 12 amino acids. Trimming left V 3 bases short and J 10 bases short, with 12 bases between. The CDR3 nucleotides are TGTGCCAGCAGCTTTTCTTCGGGGTTAGCTTTCTTT. Its translation: CASSFSSGLAFF.

The sample holds one count of this clone. This chain joins TRBV27 and TRBJ2-1, with TRBD1 matching 7 bases. The trim removed 0 bases at V and 4 bases at J, leaving 6 bases unmatched. The CDR3 runs to 16 residues. The V gene's germline CDR1 is MNHEY and CDR2 SMNVEV (reference sequence). CDR3 region: CASSLSYRGQYNEQFF. The CDR3 nucleotides are TGTGCCAGCAGTTTATCGTACAGGGGCCAATACAATGAGCAGTTCTTC.

The chain combines TRBV10-1 with TRBJ2-1, with 8 bases fitting TRBD1. Germline assignment: CDR1 WNHNN and CDR2 SYGVQD (reference sequence). The CDR3 consists of 14 residues. The junction had 15 bases not matched to a gene; V was cut back by 8 bases and J by 12 bases. CDR3 nucleotides: TGCGCCAGCTCGGACAGGGAGGTGGCAATGGGGCAGTTCTTC. This sequence encodes CASSDREVAMGQFF.

This chain joins TRBV11-3 and TRBJ1-6; no definite D call. With 1 base removed from V and 0 bases from J, the gap between germline ends came to 10 bases. The CDR3 is made up of 17 amino acids. CDR1 and CDR2 (germline): SGHNT, YENEEA. CDR3 in DNA: TGTGCCAGCAGCTTAGGGACTCCGGCCTCCTATAATTCACCCCTCCACTTT. Translated: CASSLGTPASYNSPLHF.

The chain links TRBV6-6 to TRBJ1-1, with TRBD1 as a possible D gene (5 bases). Germline loops: CDR1 MNHNY, CDR2 SVGAGI (reference sequence). The V end lost 6 bases, the J end lost 0 bases, and 11 bases lay between the germline ends. The CDR3 runs 14 residues. The CDR3 nucleotides are TGTGCCAGCAGATTAGGGGCGCTGAACACTGAAGCTTTCTTT. Translating gives CASRLGALNTEAFF.

The V gene is TRBV6-1, the J gene TRBJ1-1; TRBD1 matches 12 bases. With 2 bases clipped from V and 0 bases from J, the junction kept 4 bases outside the gene matches. The CDR3 is 17 residues long. Germline V gene lookup returns CDR1 MNHNS and CDR2 SASEGT. As DNA, the CDR3 is TGTGCCAGCAGTGAATCGGGGACAGGGGGCATGAACACTGAAGCTTTCTTT. It translates to CASSESGTGGMNTEAFF.

The chain uses TRBV28 and TRBJ1-4, with TRBD1 matching over 9 bases. CDR3 length equals 17 residues. From germline, CDR1 is MDHEN and CDR2 SYDVKM. V lost 4 bases and J lost 5; bases outside the gene matches: 11. The CDR3 DNA reads TGTGCCAGCAGTTCATCGGGACAGGGTCCTTCGAATGAAAAACTGTTTTTT. Its protein product is CASSSSGQGPSNEKLFF.

In its sample, this clone ranks as medium-sized (0.01 to 0.1%). The CDR3 region has the DNA TGTGCAGGACAAACAGGGGGGTCTTCACCCCTCCACTTT. It is translated as CAGQTGGSSPLHF. The V call is TRBV7-9, the J call TRBJ1-6; TRBD1 matches 8 bases. Germline V CDR1 and CDR2: SEHNR, FQNEAQ (reference sequence). This CDR3 comprises 13 residues.

The rearrangement links TRBV5-1 to TRBJ1-1; possible D gene TRBD1, 6 bases. Trimming stripped 4 bases from V and 1 base from J, with 17 bases between. The germline V gene has CDR1 SGHRS and CDR2 YFSETQ. This CDR3 comprises 16 residues. Here the CDR3 DNA reads TGCGCCAGCAGCCAGGGACACCGGCTCGAGAACACTGAAGCTTTCTTT. Translated, it gives CASSQGHRLENTEAFF.

This chain joins TRBV6-6 and TRBJ1-5, with D maybe TRBD1 (6 bases). Deletions cut 5 bases from V and 4 bases from J, with 9 bases between. The germline V gene has CDR1 MNHNY and CDR2 SVGAGI (reference sequence). The CDR3 contains 13 residues. The CDR3 here is CASSPGTNQPQHF. The CDR3 nucleotides read TGTGCCAGCAGTCCCGGGACAAATCAGCCCCAGCATTTT.

The V gene is TRBV18, the J gene TRBJ1-5; D perhaps matches TRBD1 (5 bases). CDR1 and CDR2 (germline): KGHSH, LQKENI. V lost 4 bases to trimming and J lost 3 bases, with 10 bases between them. There are 14 residues in the CDR3. CDR3 bases: TGTGCCAGCTCACTGGCAGGGTACAATCAGCCCCAGCATTTT. Residues: CASSLAGYNQPQHF.

This clone was observed a single time. The chain couples TRBV7-6 to TRBJ2-3; 8 positions agree with TRBD1. The CDR3 length is 19 residues. The ends lost 8 bases at V and 2 bases at J; junction bases unmatched: 21. Germline assignment: CDR1 SGHVS and CDR2 FNYEAQ. The CDR3 DNA follows: TGTGCCAGCGGCTCTCCGGACAGGGACTCCAACTATTCCACAGATACGCAGTATTTT. Amino acids: CASGSPDRDSNYSTDTQYF.

This clone was detected only once. The chain couples TRBV5-5 to TRBJ1-3; the match to TRBD1 covers 7 bases. Looked up from germline, CDR1 is SGHKS and CDR2 is YYEKEE (reference sequence). V shed 1 base, J shed 4 bases, and the junction held 8 bases outside the gene matches. The CDR3 spans 16 residues. CDR3 nucleotide sequence: TGTGCCAGCAGCTTGTACGACAGGGCGGCCGGAAACACCATATATTTT. Its protein is CASSLYDRAAGNTIYF.

V and J are TRBV7-7 and TRBJ2-7; TRBD1 matches 7 bases. The CDR3 contains 14 residues. Germline V gives CDR1 SSHAT, CDR2 FNYEAQ (reference sequence). V was clipped by 5 bases and J by 0 bases; unmatched bases: 4. For the CDR3, the DNA is TGTGCCAGCAGCCCGGGACAGAGCTCCTACGAGCAGTACTTC. Protein product: CASSPGQSSYEQYF.

The chain combines TRBV5-1 with TRBJ2-1, with 12 bases matching TRBD2. CDR3 size: 14 residues. J lost 10 bases, V lost 2 bases, and 4 bases had no gene match. Per germline, CDR1 SGHRS and CDR2 YFSETQ. CDR3 coding DNA: TGCGCCAGCAGCTTAGGACTAGCGGGGTCAGAGCAGTTCTTC. Translation: CASSLGLAGSEQFF.

The genes are TRBV15 and TRBJ1-5; no definite D call. The CDR3 is 14 amino acids. Deletions cut 0 bases from V and 7 bases from J, with 10 bases between. Germline V gene sequence: CDR1 LNHNV, CDR2 YYDKDF (reference sequence). In nucleotides, the CDR3 is TGTGCCACCAGCAGAGACAGGACCGGACAGCCCCAGCATTTT. Translation gives CATSRDRTGQPQHF.

The sample holds one count of this clone. The CDR3 sequence is CASSPQDPNTGELFF. Here the CDR3 DNA reads TGTGCCAGCTCACCCCAAGACCCCAACACCGGGGAGCTGTTTTTT. This sequence joins TRBV18 and TRBJ2-2; D unclear. Trimming took off 3 bases at V and 2 bases at J, with 10 bases between the two ends. This CDR3 has 15 residues. CDR1 and CDR2 (germline): KGHSH, LQKENI.

The chain links TRBV7-8 to TRBJ1-5; D ambiguous. The V gene's germline CDR1 is SGHVS and CDR2 FQNEAQ. This CDR3 spans 18 amino acids. V was trimmed by 1 base and J by 2 bases, leaving 18 bases between them. The CDR3 loop is CASSLGSIVGSGNQPQHF. The CDR3 DNA follows: TGTGCCAGCAGCTTAGGGTCGATCGTCGGCAGCGGCAATCAGCCCCAGCATTTT.

The chain couples TRBV6-5 to TRBJ1-4; D is ambiguous. Trimming removed 5 bases at V and 7 bases at J, with 17 bases between. CDR1 is MNHEY, CDR2 SVGAGI, per germline. The CDR3 is 15 amino acids. DNA for the CDR3: TGTGCCAGCAGTACCAACGAAGGAGCAACTGAAAAACTGTTTTTT. Translated, it gives CASSTNEGATEKLFF.

The chain links TRBV4-1 to TRBJ1-1; D unresolved. Germline-derived CDR1 and CDR2 are MGHRA and YSYEKL. Between the trimmed V and J ends, which lost 1 base and 1 base, there was a span of 10 bases. The CDR3 totals 15 residues. CDR3 region: CASSQGSIGNTEAFF. In DNA, the CDR3 is TGCGCCAGCAGCCAAGGCTCTATCGGGAACACTGAAGCTTTCTTT.

This clone was found a few times. CDR3 sequence: CASRRDRGPNYGYTF. The DNA of the CDR3 is TGTGCCAGCAGACGGGACAGGGGGCCTAACTATGGCTACACCTTC. V and J are TRBV6-5 and TRBJ1-2, with 12 bases that match TRBD1. V dropped 6 bases and J dropped 0; count of bases not matched to a gene: 2. This CDR3 contains 15 residues. Germline lookup yields CDR1 MNHEY and CDR2 SVGAGI.

V gene TRBV5-1 combines with J gene TRBJ1-1, with D unclear. Trimming shortened V by 0 bases and J by 2 bases, and 14 bases separated the two germline ends. Germline CDR1 reads SGHRS; CDR2 reads YFSETQ. The CDR3 length is 16 residues. The DNA for the CDR3 is TGCGCCAGCAGCTTGGGACCCAATATGGCCAACACTGAAGCTTTCTTT. Translating gives CASSLGPNMANTEAFF.

V gene TRBV11-3 combines with J gene TRBJ2-3; D remains ambiguous. The germline V and J ends were trimmed by 2 bases and 0 bases, with 6 bases remaining between them. Per the germline V gene, CDR1 is SGHNT and CDR2 is YENEEA. The CDR3 totals 14 residues. CDR3 nucleotides: TGTGCCAGCAGCTTAACAGCTAGCACAGATACGCAGTATTTT. Its translation is CASSLTASTDTQYF.

The table lists this clone with a count of one. The chain carries TRBV27 and TRBJ1-2; the D gene is possibly TRBD1 (5 bases). Trimming removed 5 bases at V and 6 bases at J, with 16 bases between. Germline V gene data show CDR1 as MNHEY and CDR2 as SMNVEV (reference sequence). This CDR3 comprises 14 residues. CDR3 coding DNA: TGTGCCAGCAGTGGGGGGAGGGGTATGGATGGCTACACCTTC. Its protein product is CASSGGRGMDGYTF.

This clone has more than one count but fewer than ten. The chain carries TRBV18 and TRBJ1-5; 9 bases are a match to TRBD1. The germline gives CDR1 KGHSH, CDR2 LQKENI. V lost 5 bases to trimming and J lost 6 bases; unmatched junction nucleotides: 5. This CDR3 comprises 14 residues. The chain's CDR3 is CASSGDRDGQPQHF. The CDR3 coding sequence is TGTGCCAGCTCAGGGGACAGGGATGGTCAGCCCCAGCATTTT.